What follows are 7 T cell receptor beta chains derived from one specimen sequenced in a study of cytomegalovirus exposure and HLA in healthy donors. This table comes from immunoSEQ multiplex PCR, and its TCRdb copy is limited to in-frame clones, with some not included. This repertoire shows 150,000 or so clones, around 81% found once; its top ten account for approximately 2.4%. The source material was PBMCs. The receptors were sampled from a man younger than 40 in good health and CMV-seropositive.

For the CDR3, the DNA is TGTGCCATCAGTGAGTTGGGACTTGACGGCTACACCTTC. This sequence encodes CAISELGLDGYTF. The rearrangement links TRBV10-3 to TRBJ1-2; tentative D call: TRBD1 (5 bases). CDR1 ENHRY and CDR2 SYGVKD come from the germline V gene. The CDR3 spans 13 residues. V lost 1 base and J 8 bases, leaving 11 bases between the germline ends.

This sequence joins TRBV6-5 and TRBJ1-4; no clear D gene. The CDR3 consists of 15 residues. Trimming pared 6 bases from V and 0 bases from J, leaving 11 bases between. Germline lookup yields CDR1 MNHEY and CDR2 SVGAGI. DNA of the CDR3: TGTGCCAGCAGCCTTAACTTTCCAACTAATGAAAAACTGTTTTTT. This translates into CASSLNFPTNEKLFF.

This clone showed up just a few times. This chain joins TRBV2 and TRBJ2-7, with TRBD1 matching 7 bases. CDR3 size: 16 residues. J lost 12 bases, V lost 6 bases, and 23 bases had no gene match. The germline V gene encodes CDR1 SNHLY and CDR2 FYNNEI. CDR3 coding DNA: TGTGCCAGCAGGGACGTCCGGACAGGAGGCGAGAAGGCTCGGTACTTC. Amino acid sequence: CASRDVRTGGEKARYF.

The CDR3 bases are TGCGCCAGCAGCAGTACAGGGGACCAAGAGACCCAGTACTTC. It is translated as CASSSTGDQETQYF. This rearrangement joins TRBV5-1 to TRBJ2-5, with 7 bases identical to TRBD1. The trim removed 4 bases at V and 0 bases at J, leaving 3 bases unmatched. In germline, CDR1 is SGHRS, CDR2 YFSETQ. This CDR3 has 14 residues.

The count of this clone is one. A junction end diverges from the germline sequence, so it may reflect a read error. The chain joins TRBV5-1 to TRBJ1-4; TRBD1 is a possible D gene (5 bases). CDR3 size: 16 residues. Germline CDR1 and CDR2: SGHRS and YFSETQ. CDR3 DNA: TGCGCCAGCAGCCCGGGGGGAAGCGGAGGGGTAGAAACACTGTTTTTT. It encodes CASSPGGSGGVETLFF.

The CDR3, as DNA: TGCAGCGTTGTTAAGAGGACAGGGCATGGCTACACCTTC. This codes for CSVVKRTGHGYTF. The gene calls are TRBV29-1 and TRBJ1-2; TRBD1 matches 8 bases. The V gene end was trimmed by 4 bases and the J gene end by 6 bases; junction bases not matched to a gene: 7. The CDR3 has 13 amino acids. Germline lookup yields CDR1 SQVTM and CDR2 ANQGSEA.

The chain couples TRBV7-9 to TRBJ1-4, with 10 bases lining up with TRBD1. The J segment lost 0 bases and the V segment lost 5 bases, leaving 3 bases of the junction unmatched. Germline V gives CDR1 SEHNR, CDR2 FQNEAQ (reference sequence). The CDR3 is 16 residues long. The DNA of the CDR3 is TGTGCCAGCAGCCACGGACAGGGGGCAACTAATGAAAAACTGTTTTTT. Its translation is CASSHGQGATNEKLFF.